The table lists the clone carrying this T cell receptor (beta chain) with a few counts. TCRdb itself ran the 5' RACE reads through MiXCR, one entry per CDR3 protein. Among 300,000 or so distinct CDR3 sequences listed, less than 20% were seen once. V gave up 0 bases and J gave up 2 bases, with 10 bases separating them. This CDR3 region has 15 residues. Germline-derived CDR1 and CDR2 are SGDLS and YYNGEE. This entry comes from a study of T-cell memory formation after mild COVID-19. Source material: PBMCs or a T cell subset sorted from them (not recorded which). The chain combines TRBV9 with TRBJ2-3; maybe TRBD2 (5 bases). This sequence was found in a man younger than 35 who had mild COVID-19 (a few samples of this study predate the infection). Cell type and time point are not known. CDR3 loop: CASSVAKRITDTQYF. The CDR3 DNA is TGTGCCAGCAGCGTAGCTAAGCGGATCACAGATACGCAGTATTTT. Variable domain in full (rest from reference TRBV9 and TRBJ2-3): DSGVTQTPKHLITATGQRVTLRCSPRSGDLSVYWYQQSLDQGLQFLIQYYNGEERAKGNILERFSAQQFPDLHSELNLSSLELGDSALYFCASSVAKRITDTQYFGPGTRLTVL.